This T cell receptor beta chain was identified during a study of shared clonotypes between healthy human individuals. CDR1 SGHDN and CDR2 FVKESK come from the germline V gene. The V gene end was trimmed by 4 bases and the J gene end by 4 bases; junction bases not matched to a gene: 12. The CDR3 is 17 residues long. Profiling relied on immunoSEQ multiplex PCR, and the TCRdb table lists in-frame clones only, not all of them. The profile covers roughly 680,000 clones, with approximately 77% appearing a single time and 1.8% taken by the ten largest. This clone appeared a few times. Sequencing was carried out using memory CD4+ T cells sorted from blood. Subset indicated: CD45RA-negative fraction. The source is a young woman in good health. The genes are TRBV14 and TRBJ1-2, with TRBD1 matching 10 bases. The CDR3 region is CASSLLPGTGAPYGYTF. The CDR3, as DNA: TGTGCCAGCAGCCTCCTACCCGGGACAGGGGCCCCCTATGGCTACACCTTC.